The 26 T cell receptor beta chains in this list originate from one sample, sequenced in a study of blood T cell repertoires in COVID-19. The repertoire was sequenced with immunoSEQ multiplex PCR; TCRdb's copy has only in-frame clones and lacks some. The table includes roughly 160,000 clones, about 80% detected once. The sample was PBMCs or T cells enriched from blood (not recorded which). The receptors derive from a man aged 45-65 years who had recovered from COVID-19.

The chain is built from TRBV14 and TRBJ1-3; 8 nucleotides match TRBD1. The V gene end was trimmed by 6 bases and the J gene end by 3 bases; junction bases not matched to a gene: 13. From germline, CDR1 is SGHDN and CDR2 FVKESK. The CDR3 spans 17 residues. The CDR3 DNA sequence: TGTGCCAGCAGTCTTATCCAGGGGGCAGTGGTTGGAAACACCATATATTTT. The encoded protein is CASSLIQGAVVGNTIYF.

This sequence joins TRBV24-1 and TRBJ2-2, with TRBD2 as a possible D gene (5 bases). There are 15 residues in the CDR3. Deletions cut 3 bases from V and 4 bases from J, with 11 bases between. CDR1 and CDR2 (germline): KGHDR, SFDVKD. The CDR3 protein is CATSDAGVGTGELFF. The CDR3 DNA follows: TGTGCCACCAGTGATGCCGGGGTTGGCACCGGGGAGCTGTTTTTT.

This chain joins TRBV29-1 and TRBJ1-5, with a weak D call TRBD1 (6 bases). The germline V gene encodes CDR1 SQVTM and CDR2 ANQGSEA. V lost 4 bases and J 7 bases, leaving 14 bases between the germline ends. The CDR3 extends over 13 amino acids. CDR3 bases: TGCAGCGTTGCGGGGGGGCTCGGGCAGCCCCAGCATTTT. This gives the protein CSVAGGLGQPQHF.

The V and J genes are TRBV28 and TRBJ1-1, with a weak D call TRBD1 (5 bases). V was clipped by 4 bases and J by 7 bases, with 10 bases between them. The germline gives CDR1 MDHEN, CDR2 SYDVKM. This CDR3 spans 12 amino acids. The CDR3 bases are TGTGCCAGCAGTTCCCAGGGACTTGAAGCTTTCTTT. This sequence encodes CASSSQGLEAFF. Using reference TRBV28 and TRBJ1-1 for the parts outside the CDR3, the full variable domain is DVKVTQSSRYLVKRTGEKVFLECVQDMDHENMFWYRQDPGLGLRLIYFSYDVKMKEKGDIPEGYSVSREKKERFSLILESASTNQTSMYLCASSSQGLEAFFGQGTRLTVV.

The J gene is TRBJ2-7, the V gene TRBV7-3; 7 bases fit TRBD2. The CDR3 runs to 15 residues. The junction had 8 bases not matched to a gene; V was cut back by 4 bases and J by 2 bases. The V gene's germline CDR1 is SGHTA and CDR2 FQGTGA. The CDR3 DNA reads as TGTGCCAGCAGCTATTCCAGCGGGGCCCCCTACGAGCAGTACTTC. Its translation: CASSYSSGAPYEQYF.

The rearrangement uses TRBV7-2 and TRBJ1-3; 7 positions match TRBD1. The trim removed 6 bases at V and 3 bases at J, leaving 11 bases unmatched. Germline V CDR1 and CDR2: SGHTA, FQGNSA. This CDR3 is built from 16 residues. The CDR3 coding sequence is TGTGCCAGCAGTTTTCTACAGGGGATGGGTGGAAACACCATATATTTT. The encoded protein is CASSFLQGMGGNTIYF.

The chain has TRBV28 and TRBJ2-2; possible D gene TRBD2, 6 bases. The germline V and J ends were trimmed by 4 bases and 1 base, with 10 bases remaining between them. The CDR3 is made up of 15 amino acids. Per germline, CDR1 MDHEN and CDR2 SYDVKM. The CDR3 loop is CASSSAGQNTGELFF. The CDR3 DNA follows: TGTGCCAGCAGTTCGGCGGGGCAGAACACCGGGGAGCTGTTTTTT.

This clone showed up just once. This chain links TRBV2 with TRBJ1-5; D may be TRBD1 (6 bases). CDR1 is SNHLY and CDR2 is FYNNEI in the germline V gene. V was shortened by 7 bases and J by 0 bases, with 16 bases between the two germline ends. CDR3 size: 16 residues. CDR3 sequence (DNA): TGTGCCAGCAAAAGCGCAAACAGGGCTAGCAATCAGCCCCAGCATTTT. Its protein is CASKSANRASNQPQHF. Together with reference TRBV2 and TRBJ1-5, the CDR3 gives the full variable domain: EPEVTQTPSHQVTQMGQEVILRCVPISNHLYFYWYRQILGQKVEFLVSFYNNEISEKSEIFDDQFSVERPDGSNFTLKIRSTKLEDSAMYFCASKSANRASNQPQHFGDGTRLSIL.

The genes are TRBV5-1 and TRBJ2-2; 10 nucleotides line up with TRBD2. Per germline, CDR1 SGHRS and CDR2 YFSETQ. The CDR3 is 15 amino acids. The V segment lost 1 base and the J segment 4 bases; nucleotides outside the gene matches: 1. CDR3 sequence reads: CASSLTSGTTGELFF. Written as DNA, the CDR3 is TGCGCCAGCAGCTTGACTAGCGGGACCACCGGGGAGCTGTTTTTT.

The CDR3 DNA reads as TGTGCCAGTACCCGACAGGGAAAAGCGTGGGCCGGGGAGCTGTTTTTT. Translated: CASTRQGKAWAGELFF. The chain has TRBV19 and TRBJ2-2, with 7 positions matching TRBD1. Per the germline V gene, CDR1 is LNHDA and CDR2 is SQIVND (reference sequence). The CDR3 sequence is 16 residues long. The trim removed 7 bases at V and 6 bases at J, leaving 14 bases unmatched. Filled out from reference TRBV19 and TRBJ2-2, the complete variable domain reads DGGITQSPKYLFRKEGQNVTLSCEQNLNHDAMYWYRQDPGQGLRLIYYSQIVNDFQKGDIAEGYSVSREKKESFPLTVTSAQKNPTAFYLCASTRQGKAWAGELFFGEGSRLTVL.

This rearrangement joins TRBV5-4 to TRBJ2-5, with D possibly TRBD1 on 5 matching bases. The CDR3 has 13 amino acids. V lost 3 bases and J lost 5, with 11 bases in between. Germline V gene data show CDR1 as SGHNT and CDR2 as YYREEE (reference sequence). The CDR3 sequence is CASSWQGMETQYF. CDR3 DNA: TGTGCCAGCAGCTGGCAGGGTATGGAGACCCAGTACTTC.

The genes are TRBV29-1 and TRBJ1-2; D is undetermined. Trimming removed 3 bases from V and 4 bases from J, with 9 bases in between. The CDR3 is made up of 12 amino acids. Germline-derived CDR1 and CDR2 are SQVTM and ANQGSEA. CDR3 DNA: TGCAGCGTTGATTTCGACTCCTATGGCTACACCTTC. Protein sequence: CSVDFDSYGYTF.

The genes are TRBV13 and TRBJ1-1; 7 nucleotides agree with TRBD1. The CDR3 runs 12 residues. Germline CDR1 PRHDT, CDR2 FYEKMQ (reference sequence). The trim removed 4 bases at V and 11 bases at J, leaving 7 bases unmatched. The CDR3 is CASSSQRGQAFF. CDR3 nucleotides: TGTGCCAGCAGCTCCCAAAGGGGGCAGGCTTTCTTT. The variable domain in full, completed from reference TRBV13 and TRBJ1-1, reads AAGVIQSPRHLIKEKRETATLKCYPIPRHDTVYWYQQGPGQDPQFLISFYEKMQSDKGSIPDRFSAQQFSDYHSELNMSSLELGDSALYFCASSSQRGQAFFGQGTRLTVV.

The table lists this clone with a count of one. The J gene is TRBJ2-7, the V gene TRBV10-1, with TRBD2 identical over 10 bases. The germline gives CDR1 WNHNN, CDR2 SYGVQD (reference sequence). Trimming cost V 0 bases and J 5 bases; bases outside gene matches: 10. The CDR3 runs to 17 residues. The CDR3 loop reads CASSESIPGLASHEQYF. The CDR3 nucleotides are TGCGCCAGCAGTGAGTCAATACCGGGACTAGCGAGCCACGAGCAGTACTTC.

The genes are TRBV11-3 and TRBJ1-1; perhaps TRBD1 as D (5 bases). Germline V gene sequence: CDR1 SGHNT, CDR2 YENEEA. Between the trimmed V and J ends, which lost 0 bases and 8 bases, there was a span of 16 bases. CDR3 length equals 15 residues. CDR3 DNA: TGTGCCAGCAGCTTAGATTCAGGGTCGGGTGCCGAAGCTTTCTTT. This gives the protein CASSLDSGSGAEAFF.

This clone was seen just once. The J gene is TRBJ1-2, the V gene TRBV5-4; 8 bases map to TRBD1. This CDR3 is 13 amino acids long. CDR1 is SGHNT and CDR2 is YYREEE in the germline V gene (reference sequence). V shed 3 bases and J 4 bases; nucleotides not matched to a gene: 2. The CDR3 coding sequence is TGTGCCAGCAGCTATACAGGGGGCTATGGCTACACCTTC. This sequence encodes CASSYTGGYGYTF.

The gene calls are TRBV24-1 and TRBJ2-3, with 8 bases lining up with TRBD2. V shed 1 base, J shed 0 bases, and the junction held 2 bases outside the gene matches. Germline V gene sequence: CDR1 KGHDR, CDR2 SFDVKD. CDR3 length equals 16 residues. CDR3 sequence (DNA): TGTGCCACCAGTGATTTCATAGCGGGGAGCACAGATACGCAGTATTTT. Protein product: CATSDFIAGSTDTQYF.

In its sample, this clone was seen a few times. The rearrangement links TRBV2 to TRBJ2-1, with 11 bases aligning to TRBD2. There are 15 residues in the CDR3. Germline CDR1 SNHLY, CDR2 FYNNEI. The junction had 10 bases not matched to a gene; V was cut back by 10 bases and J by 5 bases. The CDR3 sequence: CATNRLAGRNNEQFF. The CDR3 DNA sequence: TGTGCCACCAATAGACTAGCGGGACGGAACAATGAGCAGTTCTTC.

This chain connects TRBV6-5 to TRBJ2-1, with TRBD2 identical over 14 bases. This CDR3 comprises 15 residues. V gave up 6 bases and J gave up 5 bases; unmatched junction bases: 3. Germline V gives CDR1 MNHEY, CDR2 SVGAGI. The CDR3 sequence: CASRGTSGGNNEQFF. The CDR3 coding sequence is TGTGCCAGCAGGGGGACTAGCGGGGGTAACAATGAGCAGTTCTTC.

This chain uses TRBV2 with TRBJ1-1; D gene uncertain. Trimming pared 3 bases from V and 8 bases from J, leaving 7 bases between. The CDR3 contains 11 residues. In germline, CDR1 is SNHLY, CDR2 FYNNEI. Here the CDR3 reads CASSETWEAFF. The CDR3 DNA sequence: TGTGCCAGCAGTGAGACATGGGAAGCTTTCTTT.

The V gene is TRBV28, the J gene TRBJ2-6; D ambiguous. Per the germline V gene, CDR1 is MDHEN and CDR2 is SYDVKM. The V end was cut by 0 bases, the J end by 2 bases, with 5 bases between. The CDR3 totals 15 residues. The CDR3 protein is CASSLWGTGANVLTF. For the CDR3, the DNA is TGTGCCAGCAGTTTATGGGGCACTGGGGCCAACGTCCTGACTTTC. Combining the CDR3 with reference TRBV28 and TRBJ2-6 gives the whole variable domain DVKVTQSSRYLVKRTGEKVFLECVQDMDHENMFWYRQDPGLGLRLIYFSYDVKMKEKGDIPEGYSVSREKKERFSLILESASTNQTSMYLCASSLWGTGANVLTFGAGSRLTVL.

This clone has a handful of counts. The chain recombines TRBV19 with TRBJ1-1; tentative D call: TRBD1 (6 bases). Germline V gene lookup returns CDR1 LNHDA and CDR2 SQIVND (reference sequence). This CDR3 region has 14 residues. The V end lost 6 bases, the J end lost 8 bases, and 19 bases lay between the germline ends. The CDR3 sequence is CASSQPQGSGEAFF. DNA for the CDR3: TGTGCCAGTAGCCAACCCCAGGGGTCGGGAGAAGCTTTCTTT.

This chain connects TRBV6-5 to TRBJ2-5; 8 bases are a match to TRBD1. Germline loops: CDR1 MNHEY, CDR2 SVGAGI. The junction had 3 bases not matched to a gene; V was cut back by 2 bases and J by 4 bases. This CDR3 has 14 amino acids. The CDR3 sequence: CASSYDRGRETQYF. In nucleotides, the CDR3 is TGTGCCAGCAGTTACGACAGGGGAAGAGAGACCCAGTACTTC.

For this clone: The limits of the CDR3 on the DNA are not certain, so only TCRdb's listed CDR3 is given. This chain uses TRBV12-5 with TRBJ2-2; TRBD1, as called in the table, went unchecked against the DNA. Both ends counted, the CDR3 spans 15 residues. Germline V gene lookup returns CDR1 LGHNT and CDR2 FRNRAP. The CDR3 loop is CASGFLAGPTGELFF.

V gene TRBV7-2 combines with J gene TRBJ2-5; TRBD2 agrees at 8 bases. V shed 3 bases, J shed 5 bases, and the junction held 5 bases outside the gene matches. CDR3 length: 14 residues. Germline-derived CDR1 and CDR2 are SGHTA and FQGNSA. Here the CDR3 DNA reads TGTGCCAGCAGCTTCGGGGGGGCCCGGGAGACCCAGTACTTC. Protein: CASSFGGARETQYF.

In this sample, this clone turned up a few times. This chain's CDR3 is CASSPQGYNEQFF. In DNA form, the CDR3 reads TGTGCCAGCAGCCCACAGGGCTACAATGAGCAGTTCTTC. V and J are TRBV7-3 and TRBJ2-1; D perhaps matches TRBD1 (6 bases). The CDR3 is 13 amino acids. Trimming removed 5 bases at V and 3 bases at J, with 8 bases between. Per germline, CDR1 SGHTA and CDR2 FQGTGA.